The rows below give T cell receptor beta chains drawn from one sample of a study of shared clonotypes between healthy human individuals. The protocol was immunoSEQ multiplex PCR, while the TCRdb copy is restricted to in-frame clones and leaves out a portion. The sample holds roughly 2.1 million clones; about 92% are singletons and the top ten take around 1.7%. Sequenced sample: naive CD8+ T cells from PBMCs. These TCRs come from a man younger than 30 in good health. Some clones in this sample may be carry-over from other donors' samples. Each CDR3 is given with its conserved first and last residue. The D gene is left open where the match is weak. Expanded clones are given a class, and other clones once, few, many or no size at all.

CDR3aa	CDR3nt	d_gene	abundance	j_gene	v_gene
CASRASGTLDDNEQFF	TGCGCCAGCAGGGCTAGCGGGACCTTAGATGACAATGAGCAGTTCTTC	TRBD2	-	TRBJ2-1	TRBV10-2
CASRMTLAGPSSQETQYF	TGCGCCAGCAGGATGACCCTAGCGGGACCATCCTCCCAAGAGACCCAGTACTTC	TRBD2	-	TRBJ2-5	TRBV5-1
CAWSVRDGRAYFGNQPQHF	TGTGCCTGGAGTGTACGGGACGGTCGGGCCTATTTTGGCAATCAGCCCCAGCATTTT	-	-	TRBJ1-5	TRBV30
CATSRVPFYDRSYGYTF	TGTGCCACCAGCAGAGTCCCCTTTTACGACAGGTCCTATGGCTACACCTTC	-	-	TRBJ1-2	TRBV15
CASSLGGSFTDTQYF	TGCGCCAGCAGCTTGGGGGGAAGTTTCACAGATACGCAGTATTTT	-	-	TRBJ2-3	TRBV5-1
CASSSDWDEKLFF	TGCGCCAGCAGCTCCGACTGGGATGAAAAACTGTTTTTT	-	-	TRBJ1-4	TRBV5-1
CASSALSGTRESSYNEQFF	TGTGCCAGCAGCGCACTTTCTGGGACTAGGGAGAGCTCCTACAATGAGCAGTTCTTC	TRBD2	-	TRBJ2-1	TRBV9
CAISESFRQYYGYTF	TGTGCCATCAGTGAGTCTTTTCGGCAGTACTATGGCTACACCTTC	-	-	TRBJ1-2	TRBV10-3
CASSSLDSLDYEQYF	TGTGCCAGCAGTTCCCTCGACAGTTTGGACTACGAGCAGTACTTC	-	-	TRBJ2-7	TRBV28
CASTTSGNTIYF	TGTGCCAGCACCACAAGCGGAAACACCATATATTTT	-	few	TRBJ1-3	TRBV6-4
CASSLSPPRAINSNQPQHF	TGTGCCAGCAGTTTATCCCCACCTCGGGCCATCAATAGCAATCAGCCCCAGCATTTT	-	-	TRBJ1-5	TRBV27
CASSYAGTRNEKLFF	TGTGCCAGCAGTTATGCCGGGACAAGGAATGAAAAACTGTTTTTT	-	-	TRBJ1-4	TRBV7-9
CATSRGSNGGGYTF	TGTGCCACCAGCAGAGGAAGCAACGGAGGAGGCTACACCTTC	-	-	TRBJ1-2	TRBV15
CASSGTGYEQYF	TGTGCCAGCAGTGGGACAGGCTACGAGCAGTACTTC	TRBD1	-	TRBJ2-7	TRBV6-5
CASSFRGLSNQPQHF	TGTGCCAGCAGTTTCCGGGGTCTGAGCAATCAGCCCCAGCATTTT	-	-	TRBJ1-5	TRBV27
CASSLDRLASGRAAKFF	TGTGCCAGCAGCTTAGATCGGCTGGCTAGCGGGAGGGCAGCGAAGTTCTTC	TRBD2	once	TRBJ2-1	TRBV11-2
CSVVWLADSTDTQYF	TGCAGCGTTGTCTGGCTAGCGGATAGCACAGATACGCAGTATTTT	TRBD2	-	TRBJ2-3	TRBV29-1
CASSWDPGATSGETQYF	TGTGCCAGCAGCTGGGATCCGGGGGCCACCTCGGGGGAGACCCAGTACTTC	-	-	TRBJ2-5	TRBV11-2
CASSLGPGVNDEQYF	TGTGCCAGCAGCTTGGGGCCAGGGGTCAATGACGAGCAGTACTTC	-	-	TRBJ2-7	TRBV7-9
CASTDSYEQYF	TGTGCCAGTACCGACAGCTACGAGCAGTACTTC	-	few	TRBJ2-7	TRBV19
CASSPGVGLEYTDTQYF	TGTGCCAGCAGCCCAGGCGTAGGACTAGAGTATACAGATACGCAGTATTTT	TRBD2	-	TRBJ2-3	TRBV27
CASSGDSRSGANVLTF	TGTGCCAGCAGTGGGGACAGCCGCTCTGGGGCCAACGTCCTGACTTTC	TRBD1	-	TRBJ2-6	TRBV2